What follows is one T cell receptor beta chain and its context. The target of this receptor is not known. No base quality information exists; no much larger clone differs at one position. Systemically healthy Caucasian individuals from Russia, about 38 in total and aged roughly 6 to 100 years, were included as donors. Each donor gave 8 to 10 milliliters of peripheral blood, drawn into EDTA-treated Vacutainer tubes. PBMCs were isolated by Ficoll-Paque density-gradient centrifugation, with at least 6 million obtained per sample. Total RNA, at least 6 micrograms per sample, was extracted from PBMCs with Trizol reagent. For every donor, an aliquot of PBMCs went through flow cytometry to measure the percentages of naive CD45RAhigh/CD27high T cells. The source of the sample is a study of blood T cells in healthy people across ages (dated by TCRdb to between 2014 and 2017). About the full investigation: In model experiments, template switching captured about one uniquely barcoded TCR beta cDNA molecule for every two T cells. Using the same blood draw, the study looked at two additional independent replicas of 1 million unique cDNA reads for two donors, one aged 18 to 30 and the other aged 80 or older. To avoid experimental bias, donors of different ages were spread randomly across the sequencing lanes. Using deep sequencing normalized with unique cDNA molecular identifiers, the study measured how TCR beta repertoire diversity changes with age. Donors were grouped into four age groups: young (average 16 years), middle-aged (39), aged (roughly 62) and long-lived (around 82). Study-wide findings and limitations: Estimates of total diversity based on one million sequenced T cells were considered lower bounds and underestimates. Bulk unsorted PBMC profiling prevented conclusive comparison of naive and antigen-experienced compartments. Because donor CMV infection status was unknown, age-related changes in expanded clonotypes were potentially confounded. The long-lived group showed more naive CD4+ T cells, fewer expanded clones and increased TCR diversity than the aged group, suggesting age selection. There was a strong correlation between observed TCR beta diversity and the percentage of naive T cells measured by flow cytometry. Observed TCR beta diversity per million T cells fell roughly linearly with age, and a significant reduction was already apparent by age around 40.

For CDR1 and CDR2, the germline V gene (reference sequence) lists DFQATT and SNEGSKA. The CDR3, from cysteine to phenylalanine, totals 16 residues. CDR3 DNA only is kept here, 48 bases in frame from base 1. V and J lose 6 bases and 2 bases, and a span of 23 bases separates them. The method behind the library was 5' RACE. Sequencing took place on an Illumina HiSeq 2500. A second roughly 7 to 11 cycle PCR used a sample-barcoded 5' primer and a J-beta primer mix. A template-switch 5' adaptor carrying 12 random nucleotides introduced a unique molecular identifier onto each TCR beta cDNA molecule. Each sample yielded at least 3 million CDR3-containing paired-end reads. First-strand cDNA was synthesized from all RNA with the Mint cDNA synthesis kit, primed by a TRBC-specific oligonucleotide. Following uracil-DNA glycosylase treatment, all cDNA underwent a first 18-cycle PCR with the universal primers M1SS and BC2_uni_R. Per the original workflow: Each sample was normalized by randomly selecting 1 million high-quality reads, each carrying a distinct molecular identifier. Instead of being binned into consensus sequences, reads that shared molecular identifiers were thrown out. CDR3 identification, clonotype clustering and error correction used MiTCR with a Q25 quality threshold and the strictest error-elimination algorithm. A nonparametric unseen species model using Euler transformation provided a lower-bound estimate of total TCR beta diversity. TCRdb's own reprocessing of the public reads used fastp at Q25 and MiXCR and kept productive beta chains. Rows with a matching CDR3 protein are joined into one entry that keeps the most common DNA and genes. Clone size and V and J calls follow TCRdb, not the original study. Present in this sample are about 650,000 distinct CDR3 sequences, approximately 30% of which were seen just once. The ten largest clonotypes hold approximately 15% of the sample.

The sequence joins TRBV20-1 to TRBJ2-7; D gene: possibly TRBD1, on 5 matching bases. This clonotype originated in a woman of 80 years or more in good health. Donor details come from another sample of the same person, matched by shared clones. Material for sequencing was blood. The CDR3 region reads CSASPPQGTYAYEQYF. The sequenced DNA is TGCAGTGCATCCCCCCCTCAGGGAACGTACGCCTACGAGCAGTACTTC.